Included here is one T cell receptor (beta chain) sequence, with context. Antigen specificity is unknown. Use of 60 Vbeta and 13 Jbeta primers characterized the PCR. Clones were sequenced by immunoSEQ multiplex PCR, and TCRdb holds only the in-frame ones, with some missing. The table gives roughly 120,000 clones; the top ten clones make up about 6.8% of it. The data are from a study of cytomegalovirus exposure and HLA in healthy donors. Study-wide points: Owing to their indistinguishability, certain V segments, notably TRBV6-2 and TRBV6-3, were excluded. In vitro confirmation showed three CMV-associated chains to be CMV antigen specific.

There were likely unrecorded immune exposures, though donors were nominally healthy when sampled. CDR1 and CDR2 (germline): MNHEY, SMNVEV (reference sequence). This CDR3 region has 12 residues. Trimming cost V 6 bases and J 2 bases; bases outside gene matches: 1. The source is a man aged 40-49 years in good health and CMV-seropositive. The sample was PBMCs. The chain recombines TRBV27 with TRBJ2-7; 7 bases fit TRBD2. The CDR3 DNA sequence: TGTGCCAGCAGAACTAGCGCCTACGAGCAGTACTTC. Translation: CASRTSAYEQYF.